This T cell receptor (beta chain) stems from a study of cytomegalovirus exposure and HLA in healthy donors. Points from the study as a whole: The authors judged a highly shared variant cluster likely a sequencing artifact. Indistinguishability led to the exclusion of some V segments, TRBV6-2 and TRBV6-3 included. Analysis performed later found around 15,000 TCR beta sequences associated with HLA alleles at 0.05 false discovery rate. Follow-up analysis seemed to connect common viral pathogens with several of the most significant clusters identified.

PCR involved 60 Vbeta and 13 Jbeta primers. Repertoires were generated with immunoSEQ multiplex PCR, while TCRdb's copy carries only in-frame clones and drops some. Found here are more than 150,000 clones, 80% of them singletons; the top ten hold 1%. This clone was picked up a small number of times. Its antigen is not known. This CDR3 spans 15 amino acids. V lost 5 bases to trimming and J lost 3 bases, with 17 bases between them. The germline gives CDR1 SGHAT, CDR2 FQNNGV. The chain combines TRBV11-2 with TRBJ2-7; D may be TRBD2 (6 bases). The sequenced sample was PBMCs. This TCR derives from a woman between 45 and 60 years old in good health and CMV-seropositive. The CDR3: CASSRRRDSDYEQYF. The CDR3 DNA follows: TGTGCCAGCAGCCGTCGTAGGGACTCGGACTACGAGCAGTACTTC.